The clone carrying this TCR beta chain was seen many times. Its target is not known. This record belongs to a study of molecular identifiers for immune sequencing clone quantification. Study findings and constraints: Effector cells kept over 98% of their molecules in clones above 20 RNA copies, while naive cells kept under 1% there.

TCRdb redid the calling of the PCR reads with MiXCR, one entry per CDR3 protein. The table lists about 510,000 distinct CDR3 sequences, around 21% of them singletons. Trimming shortened V by 0 bases and J by 6 bases, and 11 bases separated the two germline ends. The CDR3 is 13 residues long. Germline values: CDR1 SQVTM, CDR2 ANQGSEA. Specimen: naive CD8+ T cells from blood, with Jurkat cell RNA spiked in. The sample's subset: FACS-sorted CD8+CD4-CCR7+CD45RA+ naive T cells. The chain employs TRBV29-1 and TRBJ1-1; D may be TRBD1 (5 bases). This receptor was taken from a human donor in good health. Some libraries in this study had Jurkat cell RNA spiked in. Here the CDR3 DNA reads TGCAGCGTTGAAGATTTGGGGACTCCTGAAGCTTTCTTT. Translation gives CSVEDLGTPEAFF.